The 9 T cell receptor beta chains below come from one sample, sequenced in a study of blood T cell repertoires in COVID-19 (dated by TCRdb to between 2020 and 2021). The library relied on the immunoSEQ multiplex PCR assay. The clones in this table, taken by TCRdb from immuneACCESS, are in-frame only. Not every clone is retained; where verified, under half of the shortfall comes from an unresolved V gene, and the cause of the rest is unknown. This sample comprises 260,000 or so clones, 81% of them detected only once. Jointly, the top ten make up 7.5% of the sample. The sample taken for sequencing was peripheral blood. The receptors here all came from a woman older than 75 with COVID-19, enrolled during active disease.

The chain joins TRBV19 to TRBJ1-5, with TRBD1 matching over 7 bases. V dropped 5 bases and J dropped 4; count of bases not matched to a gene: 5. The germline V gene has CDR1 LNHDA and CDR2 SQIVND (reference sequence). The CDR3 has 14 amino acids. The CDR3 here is CASSSGGTNQPQHF. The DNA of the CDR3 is TGTGCCAGTAGTTCAGGGGGGACTAATCAGCCCCAGCATTTT.

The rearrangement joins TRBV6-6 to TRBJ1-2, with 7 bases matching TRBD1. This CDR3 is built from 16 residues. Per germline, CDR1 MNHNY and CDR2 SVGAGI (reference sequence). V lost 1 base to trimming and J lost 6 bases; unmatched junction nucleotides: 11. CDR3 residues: CASSYFVAGTANGYTF. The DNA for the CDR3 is TGTGCCAGCAGTTACTTTGTTGCCGGGACAGCGAATGGCTACACCTTC.

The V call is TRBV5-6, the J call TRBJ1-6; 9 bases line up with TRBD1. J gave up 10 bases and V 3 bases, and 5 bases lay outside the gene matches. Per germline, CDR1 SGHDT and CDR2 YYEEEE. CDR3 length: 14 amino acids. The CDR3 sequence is CASSSGQGASPLHF. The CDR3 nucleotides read TGTGCCAGCAGCTCGGGACAGGGAGCGTCACCCCTCCACTTT.

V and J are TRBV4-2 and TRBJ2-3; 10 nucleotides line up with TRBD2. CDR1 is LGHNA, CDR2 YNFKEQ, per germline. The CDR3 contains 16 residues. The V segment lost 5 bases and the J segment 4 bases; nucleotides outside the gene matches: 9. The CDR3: CASSAQSGGAADTQYF. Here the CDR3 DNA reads TGTGCCAGCAGCGCCCAAAGCGGGGGGGCGGCAGATACGCAGTATTTT.

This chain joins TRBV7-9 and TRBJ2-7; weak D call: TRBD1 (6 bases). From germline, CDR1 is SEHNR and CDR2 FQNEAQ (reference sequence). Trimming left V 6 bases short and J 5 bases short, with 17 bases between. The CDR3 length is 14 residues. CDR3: CASSPADRLHEQYF. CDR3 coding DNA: TGTGCCAGCAGTCCTGCCGACAGGCTCCACGAGCAGTACTTC.

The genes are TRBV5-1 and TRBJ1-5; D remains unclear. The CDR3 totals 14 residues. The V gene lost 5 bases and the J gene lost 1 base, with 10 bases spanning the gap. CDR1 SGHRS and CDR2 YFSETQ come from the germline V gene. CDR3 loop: CASRAGLSNQPQHF. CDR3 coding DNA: TGCGCCAGCAGAGCCGGACTGAGCAATCAGCCCCAGCATTTT.

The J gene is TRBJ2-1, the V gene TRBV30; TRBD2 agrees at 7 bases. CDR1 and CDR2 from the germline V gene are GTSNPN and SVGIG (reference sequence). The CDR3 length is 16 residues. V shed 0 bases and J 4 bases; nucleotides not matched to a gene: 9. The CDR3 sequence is CAWSVSREAGYNEQFF. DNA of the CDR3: TGTGCCTGGAGTGTAAGTCGGGAGGCGGGTTACAATGAGCAGTTCTTC.

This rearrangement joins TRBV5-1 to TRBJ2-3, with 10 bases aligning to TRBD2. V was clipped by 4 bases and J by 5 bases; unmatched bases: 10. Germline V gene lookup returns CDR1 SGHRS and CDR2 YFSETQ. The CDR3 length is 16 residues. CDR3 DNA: TGCGCCAGCAGCCCGGATAGCGGGGGGCAGGGAGATACGCAGTATTTT. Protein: CASSPDSGGQGDTQYF.

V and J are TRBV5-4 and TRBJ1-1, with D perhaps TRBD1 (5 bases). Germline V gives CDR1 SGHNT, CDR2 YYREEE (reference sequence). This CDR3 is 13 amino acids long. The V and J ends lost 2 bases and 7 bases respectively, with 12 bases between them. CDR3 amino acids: CASSFIDRLEAFF. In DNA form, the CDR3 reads TGTGCCAGCAGCTTTATTGACAGACTTGAAGCTTTCTTT.